The 26 T cell receptor beta chains presented below share a single source sample, sequenced in a study of Ad26.COV2.S vaccination and SARS-CoV-2 variants. The table came from immunoSEQ multiplex PCR; TCRdb's copy has only in-frame clones and leaves some out. The sample contains over 400,000 clones, roughly 88% of which appear only once. Treatment indicated: roughly 20 received Ad26.COV2.S at low or high dose, single or two shots; about 5 received placebo; per-sample allocation not given. Samples were taken on day 63 after the first vaccine or placebo injection. Sequenced material: peripheral blood, taken in a trial of Ad26.COV2.S vaccine versus placebo. These receptors were taken from a person aged 18-60 years who received the Ad26.COV2.S COVID-19 vaccine or a placebo.

This clone was seen only once. The chain carries TRBV28 and TRBJ2-3; D perhaps matches TRBD1 (5 bases). Germline V gene sequence: CDR1 MDHEN, CDR2 SYDVKM. The CDR3 runs 14 residues. V dropped 2 bases and J dropped 1 base, with 7 bases sitting between them. This chain's CDR3 is CASSLQGRTDTQYF. The CDR3 DNA reads TGTGCCAGCAGTTTACAGGGCCGCACAGATACGCAGTATTTT.

This clone was counted only a few times. The DNA of the CDR3 is TGTGCCAGCAGCTGGTACACAGGGTTGGGATCACCCCTCCACTTT. Its protein product is CASSWYTGLGSPLHF. The rearrangement uses TRBV7-9 and TRBJ1-6, with D possibly matching TRBD1 (6 bases). The V gene's germline CDR1 is SEHNR and CDR2 FQNEAQ (reference sequence). The ends were cut back, 4 bases at V and 10 bases at J, with 17 bases in the middle. The CDR3 runs 15 residues.

The gene calls are TRBV2 and TRBJ1-4; D unresolved. Germline assignment: CDR1 SNHLY and CDR2 FYNNEI. CDR3 size: 13 residues. Between the trimmed V and J ends, which lost 6 bases and 6 bases, there was a span of 11 bases. CDR3 sequence reads: CASRPEAHEKLFF. The CDR3 DNA reads as TGTGCCAGCAGACCCGAGGCCCATGAAAAACTGTTTTTT.

This clone was counted a few times. The chain couples TRBV6-1 to TRBJ1-5, with D uncertain. From germline, CDR1 is MNHNS and CDR2 SASEGT. The CDR3 covers 12 residues. The V end was cut by 2 bases, the J end by 5 bases, with 4 bases between. The CDR3 DNA follows: TGTGCCAGCAGTGAATTCGATCAGCCCCAGCATTTT. This codes for CASSEFDQPQHF.

The chain combines TRBV6-5 with TRBJ2-7; 9 bases line up with TRBD1. The CDR3 sequence is 13 residues long. Germline trimming cut 6 bases from V and 4 bases from J; bases unmatched to any gene: 4. Germline values: CDR1 MNHEY, CDR2 SVGAGI. The CDR3 region has the DNA TGTGCCAGCAGCCGGACAGGGGATTACGAGCAGTACTTC. Residues: CASSRTGDYEQYF.

The rearrangement uses TRBV27 and TRBJ1-1; 10 nucleotides line up with TRBD1. V lost 6 bases, J lost 1 base, and 5 bases stayed unmatched. The V gene's germline CDR1 is MNHEY and CDR2 SMNVEV (reference sequence). The CDR3 is made up of 15 amino acids. The DNA for the CDR3 is TGTGCCAGCAGACTGGGACAGGGGAAGAACACTGAAGCTTTCTTT. It translates to CASRLGQGKNTEAFF.

Of note for this clone: Other DNA sequences of this sample code for an identical CDR3. The chain is built from TRBV28 and TRBJ2-7; D unresolved. The V gene's germline CDR1 is MDHEN and CDR2 SYDVKM. V dropped 3 bases and J dropped 3 bases, with 6 bases sitting between them. The CDR3 runs 12 residues. The CDR3 bases are TGTGCCAGCAGTTTTGGCAGCTACGAGCAGTACTTC. Amino acid sequence: CASSFGSYEQYF.

This rearrangement joins TRBV11-2 to TRBJ2-1, with a weak D call TRBD2 (6 bases). CDR1 is SGHAT, CDR2 FQNNGV, per germline. Trimming removed 7 bases from V and 4 bases from J, with 11 bases in between. The CDR3 runs to 13 residues. In DNA, the CDR3 is TGTGCCAGCAAGGAGGGCAGTTACAATGAGCAGTTCTTC. It codes for CASKEGSYNEQFF. The whole variable domain, remainder taken from reference TRBV11-2 and TRBJ2-1, is EAGVAQSPRYKIIEKRQSVAFWCNPISGHATLYWYQQILGQGPKLLIQFQNNGVVDDSQLPKDRFSAERLKGVDSTLKIQPAKLEDSAVYLCASKEGSYNEQFFGPGTRLTVL.

The genes are TRBV29-1 and TRBJ2-5; 15 bases map to TRBD2. Germline CDR1 SQVTM, CDR2 ANQGSEA. This CDR3 has 17 residues. J lost 4 bases, V lost 2 bases, and 8 bases had no gene match. CDR3 DNA: TGCAGCGTTGAAACGGGACTAGCGGGAGGAGGCGGAGAGACCCAGTACTTC. Its translation is CSVETGLAGGGGETQYF.

V and J are TRBV19 and TRBJ1-5, with TRBD1 matching over 8 bases. The junction had 13 bases not matched to a gene; V was cut back by 7 bases and J by 2 bases. This CDR3 spans 17 amino acids. Per the germline V gene, CDR1 is LNHDA and CDR2 is SQIVND (reference sequence). CDR3 bases: TGTGCCAGTACCTATACAGACAGGGGAGGGGGCAATCAGCCCCAGCATTTT. Amino acid sequence: CASTYTDRGGGNQPQHF.

The genes are TRBV11-2 and TRBJ2-5; a possible D gene is TRBD2 (6 bases). The CDR3 consists of 15 residues. From germline, CDR1 is SGHAT and CDR2 FQNNGV. The V end lost 4 bases, the J end lost 2 bases, and 14 bases lay between the germline ends. CDR3 loop: CASSSQGLLQETQYF. The CDR3 bases are TGTGCCAGCAGCTCACAAGGACTATTGCAAGAGACCCAGTACTTC.

CDR3 DNA: TGTGCCAGCAGCGTCAGTGCGGAACTGACTAGCGGGAGGGGACTTATAAGCTCCTACGAGCAGTACTTC. Protein sequence: CASSVSAELTSGRGLISSYEQYF. The V and J genes are TRBV2 and TRBJ2-7, with 14 bases matching TRBD2. The ends lost 6 bases at V and 0 bases at J; junction bases unmatched: 25. The CDR3 contains 23 residues. Germline-derived CDR1 and CDR2 are SNHLY and FYNNEI.

The chain recombines TRBV6-1 with TRBJ1-5, with D uncertain. CDR3 length: 15 amino acids. CDR1 and CDR2 from the germline V gene are MNHNS and SASEGT. Trimming removed 1 base at V and 2 bases at J, with 9 bases between. CDR3 amino acids: CASSEVGYRNQPQHF. CDR3 nucleotides: TGTGCCAGCAGTGAAGTTGGGTACCGCAATCAGCCCCAGCATTTT.

Written as DNA, the CDR3 is TGCGCCAGCAGCCCAGACATCTCCTACGAGCAGTACTTC. This translates into CASSPDISYEQYF. The rearrangement links TRBV5-1 to TRBJ2-7, with D uncertain. CDR1 and CDR2 (germline): SGHRS, YFSETQ. This CDR3 has 13 amino acids. V was cut by 4 bases and J by 0 bases, with 8 bases left in between.

The J gene is TRBJ2-5, the V gene TRBV12-5, with TRBD1 identical over 10 bases. Trimming cost V 0 bases and J 5 bases; bases outside gene matches: 6. Germline V gene lookup returns CDR1 LGHNT and CDR2 FRNRAP. The CDR3 covers 16 residues. The CDR3 protein is CASGLVVDRGWETQYF. The CDR3 bases are TGTGCTAGTGGTTTGGTAGTGGACAGGGGGTGGGAGACCCAGTACTTC.

This chain joins TRBV5-4 and TRBJ1-3; D might be TRBD1 (5 bases). Per the germline V gene, CDR1 is SGHNT and CDR2 is YYREEE (reference sequence). V was pared by 2 bases and J by 6 bases, with 9 bases between. There are 13 residues in the CDR3. The DNA for the CDR3 is TGTGCCAGCAGCTTCCAAGGGGAAAACACCATATATTTT. It translates to CASSFQGENTIYF.

This chain joins TRBV6-5 and TRBJ2-1, with D hard to call. Germline assignment: CDR1 MNHEY and CDR2 SVGAGI. V was trimmed by 4 bases and J by 8 bases, leaving 12 bases between them. The CDR3 totals 13 residues. The chain's CDR3 is CASSSPTMYEQFF. Written as DNA, the CDR3 is TGTGCCAGCAGTTCCCCTACTATGTATGAGCAGTTCTTC.

This clone was detected only once. V and J are TRBV27 and TRBJ2-2, with D tentatively TRBD1 (6 bases). The germline V and J ends were trimmed by 4 bases and 3 bases, with 15 bases remaining between them. CDR1 MNHEY and CDR2 SMNVEV come from the germline V gene (reference sequence). The CDR3 sequence is 16 residues long. CDR3 residues: CASSSPWGQDTGELFF. As DNA, the CDR3 is TGTGCCAGCAGTTCCCCGTGGGGGCAGGACACCGGGGAGCTGTTTTTT.

V usage is TRBV18 and J usage is TRBJ1-5; 8 nucleotides agree with TRBD1. There are 16 residues in the CDR3. Germline assignment: CDR1 KGHSH and CDR2 LQKENI. With V trimmed by 0 bases and J by 4 bases, 5 bases remained unmatched. CDR3 sequence: CASSPPGGDRNQPQHF. The DNA of the CDR3 is TGTGCCAGCTCACCACCGGGAGGGGACAGGAATCAGCCCCAGCATTTT.

The chain couples TRBV2 to TRBJ2-2; TRBD2 aligns across 9 bases. V was pared by 2 bases and J by 3 bases, with 4 bases of the junction left unmatched. The germline V gene encodes CDR1 SNHLY and CDR2 FYNNEI. This CDR3 is built from 16 residues. The CDR3 sequence is CASSELTSGYTGELFF. The DNA for the CDR3 is TGTGCCAGCAGTGAACTTACTAGCGGGTACACCGGGGAGCTGTTTTTT. Full variable domain (remainder filled in from reference TRBV2 and TRBJ2-2): EPEVTQTPSHQVTQMGQEVILRCVPISNHLYFYWYRQILGQKVEFLVSFYNNEISEKSEIFDDQFSVERPDGSNFTLKIRSTKLEDSAMYFCASSELTSGYTGELFFGEGSRLTVL.

The rearrangement joins TRBV28 to TRBJ2-3, with D maybe TRBD2 (6 bases). CDR3 length: 14 residues. In germline, CDR1 is MDHEN, CDR2 SYDVKM. Trimming shortened V by 3 bases and J by 1 base, and 8 bases separated the two germline ends. The CDR3: CASSFSGRTDTQYF. CDR3 nucleotides: TGTGCCAGCAGTTTCAGCGGGCGCACAGATACGCAGTATTTT.

The V gene is TRBV5-5, the J gene TRBJ2-3; 10 bases are a match to TRBD2. Trimming at V came to 2 bases and at J to 6 bases, leaving 15 bases not matched to a gene. The V gene's germline CDR1 is SGHKS and CDR2 YYEKEE (reference sequence). This CDR3 comprises 18 residues. CDR3 sequence reads: CASSLIGTSDPWGDTQYF. The CDR3 DNA reads as TGTGCCAGCAGCTTAATCGGGACTAGCGACCCGTGGGGCGATACGCAGTATTTT.

The V call is TRBV9, the J call TRBJ2-3; no clear D. V was shortened by 3 bases and J by 2 bases, with 10 bases between the two germline ends. Germline lookup yields CDR1 SGDLS and CDR2 YYNGEE. The CDR3 sequence is 14 residues long. CDR3 nucleotides: TGTGCCAGCAGCGCGGACGGAAACACAGATACGCAGTATTTT. Translated, it gives CASSADGNTDTQYF. Full variable domain (missing parts from reference TRBV9 and TRBJ2-3): DSGVTQTPKHLITATGQRVTLRCSPRSGDLSVYWYQQSLDQGLQFLIQYYNGEERAKGNILERFSAQQFPDLHSELNLSSLELGDSALYFCASSADGNTDTQYFGPGTRLTVL.

The genes are TRBV27 and TRBJ2-5; D possibly corresponds to TRBD1 (6 bases). Deletions cut 3 bases from V and 4 bases from J, with 9 bases between. The CDR3 has 13 amino acids. CDR1 is MNHEY, CDR2 SMNVEV, per germline (reference sequence). The CDR3 nucleotides read TGTGCCAGCAGTTTCAGGGGTAGAGAGACCCAGTACTTC. Amino acid sequence: CASSFRGRETQYF.

The V call is TRBV9, the J call TRBJ1-6; 9 bases map to TRBD1. V lost 2 bases and J lost 10; bases outside the gene matches: 7. In germline, CDR1 is SGDLS, CDR2 YYNGEE. The CDR3 sequence is 15 residues long. Here the CDR3 reads CASSVQTGGRSPLHF. The CDR3 coding sequence is TGTGCCAGCAGCGTCCAGACAGGGGGTCGCTCACCCCTCCACTTT.

This chain joins TRBV4-2 and TRBJ1-3, with 9 bases aligning to TRBD1. CDR3 length equals 14 residues. V lost 4 bases, J lost 4 bases, and 2 bases stayed unmatched. In germline, CDR1 is LGHNA, CDR2 YNFKEQ. The CDR3 nucleotides read TGTGCCAGCAGCCGGACAGGGGACGGAAACACCATATATTTT. This sequence encodes CASSRTGDGNTIYF.